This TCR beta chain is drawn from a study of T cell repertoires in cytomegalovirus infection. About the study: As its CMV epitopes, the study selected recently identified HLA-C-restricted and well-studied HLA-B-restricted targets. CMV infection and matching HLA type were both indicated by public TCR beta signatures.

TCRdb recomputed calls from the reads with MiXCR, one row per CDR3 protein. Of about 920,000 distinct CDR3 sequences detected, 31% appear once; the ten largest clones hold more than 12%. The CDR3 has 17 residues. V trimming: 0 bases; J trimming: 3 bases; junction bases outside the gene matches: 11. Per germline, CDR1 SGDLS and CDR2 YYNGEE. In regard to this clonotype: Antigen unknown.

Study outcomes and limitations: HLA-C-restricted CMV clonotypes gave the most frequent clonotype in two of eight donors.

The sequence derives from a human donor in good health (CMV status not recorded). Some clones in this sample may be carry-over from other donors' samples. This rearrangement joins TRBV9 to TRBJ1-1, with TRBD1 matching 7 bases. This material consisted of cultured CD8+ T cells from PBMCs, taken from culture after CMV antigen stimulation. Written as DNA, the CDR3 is TGTGCCAGCAGCGTAGTCCGGGGGGGACAGATGCACACTGAAGCTTTCTTT. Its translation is CASSVVRGGQMHTEAFF.